This is a list of T cell receptor beta chains from one sample in a study of graft-versus-host responses after intestinal transplantation. The method was immunoSEQ multiplex PCR; TCRdb's version includes in-frame clones alone and lacks a portion of them. The sample yields roughly 20,000 clones, around 43% seen once. Sample: alloreactive CD8+ T cells from a mixed lymphocyte reaction culture, taken before intestinal transplant. The receptors were gathered from a human patient who received an intestinal transplant. CDR3s include the opening cysteine and the closing phenylalanine or tryptophan. D genes are given only for firm matches. A clone size is listed for some rows: how often the clone was seen (once, few, many), or a class if it is expanded.

>TRBJ2-1|.|TRBV6-5|TRBD2
CASSSGGAYNEQFF
TGTGCCAGCAGTTCCGGGGGGGCGTATAATGAGCAGTTCTTC
>TRBJ2-3|few|TRBV7-3|.
CASSPSLGPTDTQYF
TGTGCCAGCAGCCCGAGTCTGGGTCCCACAGATACGCAGTATTTT
>TRBJ2-1|.|TRBV11-2|.
CASSLPSPANEQFF
TGTGCCAGCAGCTTACCAAGTCCGGCGAATGAGCAGTTCTTC
>TRBJ2-1|few|TRBV7-6|.
CASSLALSSSYNEQFF
TGTGCCAGCAGCTTAGCGCTGTCTAGCTCCTACAATGAGCAGTTCTTC
>TRBJ1-2|.|TRBV5-6|.
CASSFRRDGTVRGYTF
TGTGCCAGCAGCTTTCGCCGGGACGGAACGGTACGTGGCTACACCTTC
>TRBJ2-5|.|TRBV20-1|.
CSARGAETQYF
TGCAGTGCCCGGGGTGCGGAGACCCAGTACTTC
>TRBJ2-3|.|TRBV19|.
CASSTLTQITDTQYF
TGTGCCAGTAGTACTCTGACACAGATCACAGATACGCAGTATTTT
>TRBJ1-4|.|TRBV6-5|.
CASSPTTVRREKLFF
TGTGCCAGCAGTCCCACAACAGTCAGAAGAGAAAAACTGTTTTTT
>TRBJ1-2|.|TRBV6-4|.
CASSPNPTGSYGYTF
TGTGCCAGCAGCCCAAACCCCACAGGGTCCTATGGCTACACCTTC
>TRBJ1-5|.|TRBV10-1|.
CASSEARVGSNQPQHF
TGCGCCAGCAGTGAGGCAAGGGTCGGGAGCAATCAGCCCCAGCATTTT
>TRBJ2-7|few|TRBV5-1|TRBD1
CASSPIQGTYEQYF
TGCGCCAGCAGCCCAATACAGGGGACCTACGAGCAGTACTTC
>TRBJ2-1|.|TRBV29-1|.
CSVEGRNEQFF
TGCAGCGTTGAGGGCCGCAATGAGCAGTTCTTC
>TRBJ2-7|.|TRBV27|.
CASQKGYEQYF
TGTGCCAGCCAGAAGGGCTACGAGCAGTACTTC
>TRBJ1-5|.|TRBV30|.
CASGPGNQPQHF
TGTGCCTCGGGCCCAGGGAATCAGCCCCAGCATTTT
>TRBJ1-5|few|TRBV7-8|.
CASSLAPRPSQPQHF
TGTGCCAGCAGCTTAGCCCCCAGGCCCTCTCAGCCCCAGCATTTT
>TRBJ1-1|.|TRBV20-1|.
CSARGYTEAFF
TGCAGTGCTAGAGGGTACACTGAAGCTTTCTTT
>TRBJ1-1|few|TRBV2|TRBD1
CASSNDRVMNTEAFF
TGTGCCAGCAGTAACGACAGGGTGATGAACACTGAAGCTTTCTTT
>TRBJ2-1|few|TRBV5-1|TRBD1
CASRRGTGTDNEQFF
TGCGCCAGCAGGCGGGGGACAGGGACCGACAATGAGCAGTTCTTC
>TRBJ2-3|few|TRBV18|TRBD2
CASSLPGWSGRAITDTQYF
TGTGCCAGCTCACTCCCCGGGTGGAGCGGGAGGGCCATTACAGATACGCAGTATTTT
>TRBJ2-6|few|TRBV7-2|.
CASSLNPLVSGANVLTF
TGTGCCAGCAGCTTAAATCCTCTCGTCTCTGGGGCCAACGTCCTGACTTTC
>TRBJ2-7|.|TRBV15|.
CATSTRLLGGEQYF
TGTGCCACCAGCACCCGCCTCTTAGGGGGTGAGCAGTACTTC
>TRBJ2-1|few|TRBV6-1|.
CASSGASRTLIYNEQFF
TGTGCCAGCAGTGGGGCTTCTCGGACTCTGATCTACAATGAGCAGTTCTTC
>TRBJ2-7|few|TRBV7-3|.
CASSLKRPRREQYF
TGTGCCAGCAGCTTAAAAAGACCCCGCAGGGAGCAGTACTTC
>TRBJ2-1|.|TRBV7-8|TRBD2
CASSFTVPGLAGRQFF
TGTGCCAGCAGCTTTACTGTACCGGGACTAGCGGGAAGACAGTTCTTC
>TRBJ1-1|.|TRBV7-6|.
CASSLWGGGTEAFF
TGTGCCAGCAGCTTATGGGGAGGGGGCACTGAAGCTTTCTTT
>TRBJ2-1|.|TRBV11-2|TRBD2
CASSNPRTSGRRGDEQFF
TGTGCCAGCAGCAATCCCAGGACTAGCGGGAGGAGGGGCGATGAGCAGTTCTTC
>TRBJ2-3|.|TRBV28|.
CASSLLNTQYF
TGTGCCAGCAGTTTGCTGAATACGCAGTATTTT
>TRBJ1-2|.|TRBV7-8|.
CASSFLQGYGYTF
TGTGCCAGCAGCTTTTTACAGGGCTACGGCTACACCTTC
>TRBJ1-5|once|TRBV18|TRBD1
CASSPPDRAARQPQHF
TGTGCCAGCTCACCACCCGACAGGGCGGCAAGGCAGCCCCAGCATTTT
>TRBJ1-5|few|TRBV5-1|TRBD1
CASSYRDRGLQPQHF
TGTGCCAGCAGCTACCGGGACAGGGGGCTTCAGCCCCAGCATTTT
>TRBJ1-2|.|TRBV27|TRBD1
CASRRTGVYYGYTF
TGTGCCAGCAGGAGGACAGGGGTATACTATGGCTACACCTTC